A selection of T cell receptor beta chains follows, all from one sample in a study of blood T cell repertoires in COVID-19. Clones were sequenced by immunoSEQ multiplex PCR, and TCRdb holds only the in-frame ones, with some missing. The sample records approximately 220,000 clones, roughly four fifths being singletons. What was sequenced was PBMCs or T cells enriched from blood (not recorded which). The receptors come from a woman between 45 and 65 years old who had been exposed to COVID-19. CDR3s leave out the opening cysteine and the closing phenylalanine or tryptophan.

v_call,j_call,cdr3_aa
TRBV5-6,TRBJ1-5,ASSLFAGPGNQPQH
TRBV6-5,TRBJ1-5,ASSRDRGLQPQH
TRBV11-2,TRBJ2-3,ASSLDGGATDTQY
TRBV7-9,TRBJ2-2,ASSLGTSSTGELF
TRBV18,TRBJ1-1,ASSQSVDTEAF
TRBV10-2,TRBJ1-2,ASSATGGLGYT
TRBV9,TRBJ1-1,ASSVAAADTEAF
TRBV19,TRBJ1-1,ASSIPGIGSYTEAF
TRBV4-3,TRBJ1-1,ASSQGTGEAF
TRBV19,TRBJ2-2,ASSLTVTGELF
TRBV10-1,TRBJ1-4,ASRTDRDIYEKLF
TRBV29-1,TRBJ2-2,SVVRGSGSNTGELF
TRBV10-3,TRBJ1-1,AISESPSEAF
TRBV18,TRBJ1-2,ASSPQPGQGSLNYGYT
TRBV7-2,TRBJ2-7,ASSLGGQGRSYEQY
TRBV2,TRBJ2-7,ASIIDGGYEQY
TRBV7-2,TRBJ2-7,ASSSVDSSLLWAYEQY
TRBV5-1,TRBJ2-7,ASRGQGIFYEQY
TRBV19,TRBJ1-2,ASSTLVREGYYGYT
TRBV27,TRBJ1-2,ASNPTGRAYGYT
TRBV18,TRBJ1-3,ASSSRGSRSGNTIY
TRBV19,TRBJ1-2,ASSIYGTGDFGYT
TRBV6-5,TRBJ2-1,ASSSTGGPYNEQF
TRBV19,TRBJ2-1,ASSIDRTSGGARDEQF
TRBV7-2,TRBJ1-2,ASSLNRQGGYGYT
TRBV15,TRBJ1-5,ATSRDRGINQPQH
TRBV5-1,TRBJ1-3,ASSLTGYGNTIY
TRBV12-3/TRBV12-4,TRBJ1-1,ASSWGGNTEAF
TRBV29-1,TRBJ1-1,SVPPGQGDLAF
TRBV19,TRBJ2-2,ASTMRRTGTNTGELF
TRBV5-6,TRBJ2-3,ASSLRPGGVDTQY
TRBV7-8,TRBJ2-2,ASSPHTGELF
TRBV19,TRBJ1-1,ASMTRQITEAF
TRBV5-1,TRBJ2-1,ASSLVVSPYNEQF
TRBV7-6,TRBJ2-2,ASSLGHHTGELF
TRBV6-5,TRBJ1-2,ASSYAGQHL
TRBV28,TRBJ1-2,ASCSRTGEPGLRGYT
TRBV2,TRBJ2-6,ASTLGGSGANVLT
TRBV19,TRBJ1-2,ASLAGGYT
TRBV7-8,TRBJ1-2,ASSPGTPNYGYT
TRBV28,TRBJ1-2,ASSFPDRGNYGYT
TRBV6-5,TRBJ2-2,ASTQLAGPGELF
TRBV7-2,TRBJ1-1,ASSSGVNTEAF
TRBV15,TRBJ1-2,ATSRDGRGGYT
TRBV27,TRBJ1-2,ASSYGQGDGYT
TRBV6-7,TRBJ1-6,ASSIPVSPLH
TRBV27,TRBJ1-6,ASSSLINRGEHNSPLH
TRBV7-9,TRBJ2-7,ASSPSNRGHEQY
TRBV12-5,TRBJ2-7,ASGLMPLGAPPSYEQY
TRBV5-1,TRBJ1-1,ASSPGNAFEAF
TRBV6-1,TRBJ1-3,ASSETEGIGNTIY
TRBV3-1/TRBV3-2,TRBJ1-1,ASSLKGQPKAF
TRBV11-2,TRBJ1-6,ASSPLPGYSPLH
TRBV6-2/TRBV6-3,TRBJ1-5,ASSPPPDRLNQPQH
TRBV6-4,TRBJ1-5,ASSETGSQPQH
TRBV28,TRBJ1-5,ASRRPGLYQPQH
TRBV2,TRBJ1-5,ASRSRDILNQPQH